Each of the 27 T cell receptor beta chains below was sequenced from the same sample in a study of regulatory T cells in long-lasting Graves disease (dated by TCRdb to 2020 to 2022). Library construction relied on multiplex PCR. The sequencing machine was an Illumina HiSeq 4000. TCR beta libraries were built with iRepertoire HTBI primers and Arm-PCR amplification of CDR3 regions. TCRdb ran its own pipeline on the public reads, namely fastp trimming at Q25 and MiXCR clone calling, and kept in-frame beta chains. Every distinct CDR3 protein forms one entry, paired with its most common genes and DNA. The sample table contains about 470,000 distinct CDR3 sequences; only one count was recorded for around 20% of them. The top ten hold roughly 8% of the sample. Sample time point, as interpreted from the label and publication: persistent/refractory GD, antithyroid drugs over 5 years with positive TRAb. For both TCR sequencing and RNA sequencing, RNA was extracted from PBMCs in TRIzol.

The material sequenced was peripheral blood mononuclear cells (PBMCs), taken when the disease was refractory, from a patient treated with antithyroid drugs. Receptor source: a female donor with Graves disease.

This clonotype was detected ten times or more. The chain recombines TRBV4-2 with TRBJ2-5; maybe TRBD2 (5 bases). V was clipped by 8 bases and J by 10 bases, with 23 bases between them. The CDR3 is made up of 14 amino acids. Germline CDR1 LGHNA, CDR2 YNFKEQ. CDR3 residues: CASSLDSGSEGQYF. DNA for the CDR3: TGTGCCAGCTCGTTGGACTCCGGGTCTGAGGGCCAGTACTTC.

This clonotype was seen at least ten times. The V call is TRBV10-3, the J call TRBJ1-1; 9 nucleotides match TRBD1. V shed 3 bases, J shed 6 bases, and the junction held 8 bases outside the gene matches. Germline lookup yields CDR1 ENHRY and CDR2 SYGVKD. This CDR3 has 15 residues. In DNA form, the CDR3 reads TGTGCCATCAGTGACTCTAGGACAGGGGTTTCTGAAGCTTTCTTT. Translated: CAISDSRTGVSEAFF.

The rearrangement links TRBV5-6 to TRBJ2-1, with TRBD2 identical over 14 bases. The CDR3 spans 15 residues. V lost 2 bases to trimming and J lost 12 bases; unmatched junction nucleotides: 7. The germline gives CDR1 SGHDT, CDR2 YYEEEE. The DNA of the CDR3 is TGTGCCAGCAGCTTTAGGACTAGCGGGAGGAGGAGGCAGTTCTTC. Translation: CASSFRTSGRRRQFF.

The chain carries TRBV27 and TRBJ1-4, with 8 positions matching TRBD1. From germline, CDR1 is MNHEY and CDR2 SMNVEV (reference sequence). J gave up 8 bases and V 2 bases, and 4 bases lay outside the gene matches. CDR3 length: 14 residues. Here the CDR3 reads CASSLRQGLEKLFF. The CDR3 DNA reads TGTGCCAGCAGTTTACGACAGGGGCTGGAAAAACTGTTTTTT.

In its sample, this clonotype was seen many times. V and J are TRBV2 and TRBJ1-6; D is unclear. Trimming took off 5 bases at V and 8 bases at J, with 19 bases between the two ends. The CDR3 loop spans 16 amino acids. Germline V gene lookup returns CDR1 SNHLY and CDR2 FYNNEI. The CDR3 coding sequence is TGTGCCAGCAGTCTGGAAACTGAAGGATGGCATTCACCCCTCCACTTT. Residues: CASSLETEGWHSPLHF.

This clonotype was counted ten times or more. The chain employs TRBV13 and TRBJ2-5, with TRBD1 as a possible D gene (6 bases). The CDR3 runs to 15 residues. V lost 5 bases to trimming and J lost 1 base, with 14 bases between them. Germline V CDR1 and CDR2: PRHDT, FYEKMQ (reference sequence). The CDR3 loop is CASSRLSTGQETQYF. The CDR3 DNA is TGTGCCAGCAGCCGCCTCTCGACAGGCCAAGAGACCCAGTACTTC.

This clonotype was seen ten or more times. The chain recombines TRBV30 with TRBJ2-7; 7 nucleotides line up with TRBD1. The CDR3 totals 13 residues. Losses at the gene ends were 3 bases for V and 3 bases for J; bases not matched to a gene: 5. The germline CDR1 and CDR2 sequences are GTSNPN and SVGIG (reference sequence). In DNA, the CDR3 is TGTGCCTGGAGCGCGAACAGGGGCTACGAGCAGTACTTC. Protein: CAWSANRGYEQYF. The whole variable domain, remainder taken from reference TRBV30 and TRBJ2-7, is SQTIHQWPATLVQPVGSPLSLECTVEGTSNPNLYWYRQAAGRGLQLLFYSVGIGQISSEVPQNLSASRPQDRQFILSSKKLLLSDSGFYLCAWSANRGYEQYFGPGTRLTVT.

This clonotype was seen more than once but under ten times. CDR3 residues: CASSPDRIGSPLHF. The DNA for the CDR3 is TGTGCCAGCAGCCCCGACAGAATCGGTTCACCCCTCCACTTT. The genes are TRBV7-2 and TRBJ1-6, with a weak D call TRBD1 (5 bases). This CDR3 is 14 amino acids long. Trimming removed 5 bases at V and 9 bases at J, with 14 bases between. Germline loops: CDR1 SGHTA, CDR2 FQGNSA.

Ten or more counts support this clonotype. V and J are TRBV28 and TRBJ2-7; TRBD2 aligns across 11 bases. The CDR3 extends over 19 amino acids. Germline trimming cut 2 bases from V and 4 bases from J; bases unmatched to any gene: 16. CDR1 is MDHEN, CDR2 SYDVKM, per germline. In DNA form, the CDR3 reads TGTGCCAGCAGTTTAACTAGCGGGAGTTTTGGTCTATTGGCGTACGAGCAGTACTTC. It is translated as CASSLTSGSFGLLAYEQYF.

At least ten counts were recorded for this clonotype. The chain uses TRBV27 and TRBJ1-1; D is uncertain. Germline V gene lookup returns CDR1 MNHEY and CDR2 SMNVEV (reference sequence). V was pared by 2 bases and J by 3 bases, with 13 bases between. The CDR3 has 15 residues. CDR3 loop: CASSLLGNRDTEAFF. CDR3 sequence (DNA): TGTGCCAGCAGTTTACTAGGCAATAGGGACACTGAAGCTTTCTTT.

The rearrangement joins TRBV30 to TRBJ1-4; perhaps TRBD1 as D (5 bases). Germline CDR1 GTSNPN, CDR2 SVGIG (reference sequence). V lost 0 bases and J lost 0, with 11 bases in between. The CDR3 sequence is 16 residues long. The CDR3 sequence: CAWSVLPGATNEKLFF. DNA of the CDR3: TGTGCCTGGAGTGTACTACCGGGGGCAACTAATGAAAAACTGTTTTTT.

This CDR3 reads CASTVGFGSTDTQYF. The CDR3 DNA is TGTGCCAGCACGGTCGGATTTGGGAGCACAGATACGCAGTATTTT. The V call is TRBV28, the J call TRBJ2-3; D unresolved. Germline CDR1 reads MDHEN; CDR2 reads SYDVKM. The CDR3 spans 15 residues. V lost 7 bases and J lost 0, with 14 bases in between.

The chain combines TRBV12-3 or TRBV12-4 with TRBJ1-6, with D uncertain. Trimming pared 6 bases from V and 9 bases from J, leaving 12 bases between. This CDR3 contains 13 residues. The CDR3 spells CASSQAIASPLHF. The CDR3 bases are TGTGCCAGCAGCCAAGCCATCGCTTCACCCCTCCACTTT.

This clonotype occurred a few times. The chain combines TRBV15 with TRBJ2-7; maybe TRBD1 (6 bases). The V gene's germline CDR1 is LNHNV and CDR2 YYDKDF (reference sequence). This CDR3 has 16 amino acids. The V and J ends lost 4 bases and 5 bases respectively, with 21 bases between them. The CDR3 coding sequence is TGTGCCACCAGCATCTTTAGCGTGGGGGCGGGCGACGAGCAGTACTTC. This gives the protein CATSIFSVGAGDEQYF.

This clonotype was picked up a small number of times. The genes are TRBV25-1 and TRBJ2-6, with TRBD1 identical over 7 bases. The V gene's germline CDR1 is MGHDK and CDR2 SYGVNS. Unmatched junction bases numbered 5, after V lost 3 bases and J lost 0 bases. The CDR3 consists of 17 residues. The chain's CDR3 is CASSERGPFSGANVLTF. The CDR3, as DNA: TGTGCCAGCAGTGAGAGGGGGCCCTTCTCTGGGGCCAACGTCCTGACTTTC.

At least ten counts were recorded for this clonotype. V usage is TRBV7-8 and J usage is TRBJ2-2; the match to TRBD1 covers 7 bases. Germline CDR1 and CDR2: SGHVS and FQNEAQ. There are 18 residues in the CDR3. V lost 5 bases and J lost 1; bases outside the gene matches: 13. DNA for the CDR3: TGTGCCAGCAGCCGTACACCCACAGGGGCGGGGAACACCGGGGAGCTGTTTTTT. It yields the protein CASSRTPTGAGNTGELFF.

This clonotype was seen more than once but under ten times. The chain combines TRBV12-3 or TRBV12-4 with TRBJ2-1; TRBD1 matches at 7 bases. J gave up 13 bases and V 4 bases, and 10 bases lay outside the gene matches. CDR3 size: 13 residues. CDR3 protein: CASSYGYRGFQFF. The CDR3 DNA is TGTGCCAGCAGTTACGGTTACAGGGGCTTTCAGTTCTTC.

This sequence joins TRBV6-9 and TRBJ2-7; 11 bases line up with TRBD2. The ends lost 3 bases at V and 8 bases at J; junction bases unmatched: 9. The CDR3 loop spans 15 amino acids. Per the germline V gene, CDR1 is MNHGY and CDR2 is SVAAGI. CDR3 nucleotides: TGTGCCAGCAGTTACACGACTAGCGGGAACTCTCAGCAGTACTTC. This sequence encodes CASSYTTSGNSQQYF.

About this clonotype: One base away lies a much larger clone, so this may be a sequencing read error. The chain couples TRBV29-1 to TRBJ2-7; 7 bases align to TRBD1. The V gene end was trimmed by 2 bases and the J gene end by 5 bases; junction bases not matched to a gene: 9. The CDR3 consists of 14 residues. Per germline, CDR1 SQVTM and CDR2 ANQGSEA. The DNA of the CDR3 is TGCAGCGTTGAAAACAGGGGTGGACCGAACGAGCAGTACTTC. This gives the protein CSVENRGGPNEQYF.

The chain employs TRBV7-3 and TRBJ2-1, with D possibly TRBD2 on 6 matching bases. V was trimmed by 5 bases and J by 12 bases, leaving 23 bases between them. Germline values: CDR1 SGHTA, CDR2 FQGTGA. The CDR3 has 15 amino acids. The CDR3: CASSPRRGGTAWQFF. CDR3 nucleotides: TGTGCCAGCAGCCCCCGGAGGGGTGGCACCGCGTGGCAGTTCTTC.

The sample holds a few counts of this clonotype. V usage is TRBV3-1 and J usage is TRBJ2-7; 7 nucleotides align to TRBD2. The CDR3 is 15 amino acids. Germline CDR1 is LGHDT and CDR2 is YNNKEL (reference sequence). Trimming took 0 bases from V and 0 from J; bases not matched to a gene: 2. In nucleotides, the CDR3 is TGTGCCAGCAGCCAAGATGCTAGCGGCTCCTACGAGCAGTACTTC. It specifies CASSQDASGSYEQYF.

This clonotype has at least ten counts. CDR3: CASSYIPGLDGYTF. The CDR3 DNA reads as TGTGCCAGCAGTTACATCCCAGGGTTGGATGGCTACACCTTC. The chain joins TRBV6-5 to TRBJ1-2; a weak D match, TRBD1 (5 bases). This CDR3 comprises 14 residues. Trimming shortened V by 2 bases and J by 6 bases, and 13 bases separated the two germline ends. Looked up from germline, CDR1 is MNHEY and CDR2 is SVGAGI.

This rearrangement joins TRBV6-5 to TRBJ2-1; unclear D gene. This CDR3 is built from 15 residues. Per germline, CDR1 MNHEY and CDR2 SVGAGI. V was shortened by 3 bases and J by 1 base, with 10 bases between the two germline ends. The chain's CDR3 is CASSYVQRSYNEQFF. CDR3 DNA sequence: TGTGCCAGCAGTTATGTACAGAGGTCCTACAATGAGCAGTTCTTC.

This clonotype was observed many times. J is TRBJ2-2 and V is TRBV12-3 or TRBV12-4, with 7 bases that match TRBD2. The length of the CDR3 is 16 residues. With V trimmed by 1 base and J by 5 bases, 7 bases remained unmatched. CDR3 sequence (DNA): TGTGCCAGCAGTTTAGGGACTAGGGTTTCTACCGGGGAGCTGTTTTTT. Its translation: CASSLGTRVSTGELFF.

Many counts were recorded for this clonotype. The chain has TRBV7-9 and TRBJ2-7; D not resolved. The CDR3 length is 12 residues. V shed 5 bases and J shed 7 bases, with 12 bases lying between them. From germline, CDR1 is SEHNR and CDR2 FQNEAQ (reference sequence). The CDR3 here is CASSGVNWEQYF. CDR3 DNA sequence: TGTGCCAGCAGCGGAGTTAATTGGGAGCAGTACTTC.

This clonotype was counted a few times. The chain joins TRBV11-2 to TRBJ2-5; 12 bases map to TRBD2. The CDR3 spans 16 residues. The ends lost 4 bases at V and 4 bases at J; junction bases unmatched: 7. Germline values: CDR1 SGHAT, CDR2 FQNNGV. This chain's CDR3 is CASSSTSGSVGETQYF. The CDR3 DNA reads TGTGCCAGCAGCTCGACTAGCGGGAGTGTGGGAGAGACCCAGTACTTC. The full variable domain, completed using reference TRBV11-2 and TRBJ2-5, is EAGVAQSPRYKIIEKRQSVAFWCNPISGHATLYWYQQILGQGPKLLIQFQNNGVVDDSQLPKDRFSAERLKGVDSTLKIQPAKLEDSAVYLCASSSTSGSVGETQYFGPGTRLLVL.

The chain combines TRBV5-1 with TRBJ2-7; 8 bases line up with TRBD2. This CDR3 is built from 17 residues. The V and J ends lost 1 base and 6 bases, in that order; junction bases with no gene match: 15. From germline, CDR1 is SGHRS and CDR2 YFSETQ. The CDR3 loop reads CASSLLGREALGGEQYF. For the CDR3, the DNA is TGCGCCAGCAGCTTGTTGGGGCGGGAGGCCCTCGGCGGCGAGCAGTACTTC.